Sequencing of this T cell receptor beta chain was carried out in a study of cytomegalovirus exposure and HLA in healthy donors. Germline V gene sequence: CDR1 LGHNA, CDR2 YSLEER. This CDR3 comprises 16 residues. V shed 1 base, J shed 8 bases, and the junction held 6 bases outside the gene matches. Primers for the PCR totalled 60 Vbeta and 13 Jbeta. Profiling relied on immunoSEQ multiplex PCR, and the TCRdb table lists in-frame clones only, not all of them. The sample consists of some 150,000 clones, 75% to 80% of them appearing once. The sample was PBMCs. The chain couples TRBV4-3 to TRBJ2-1; TRBD2 matches 12 bases. This receptor was obtained from a male donor in good health and CMV-seronegative. CDR3 protein: CASSQVMGLAGYEQFF. The CDR3 nucleotides are TGCGCCAGCAGCCAAGTGATGGGACTAGCGGGTTATGAGCAGTTCTTC.